This T cell receptor beta chain is drawn from a study of T cells after yellow fever vaccination. Study context: Those fractions that held only low numbers of cells were prepared using the SMART-Seq v4 Ultra Low Input RNA kit. Regarding the study as a whole: Most primary-vaccination clones reappeared after the booster (about 96% CD4, about 88% CD8). Faster peaking, at day 5 versus 15, marked a secondary response that was weaker.

Production of TCR cDNA was by 5'RACE template switching, which also added a universal primer site and UMIs. TCRdb re-derived calls from the 5' RACE reads in MiXCR, one entry per CDR3 protein. The profile covers a few hundred thousand distinct CDR3 sequences, with around 17% appearing a single time and roughly 17% taken by the ten largest. Germline CDR1 and CDR2: KGHSH and LQKENI. V shed 11 bases and J shed 5 bases, with 20 bases lying between them. The CDR3 spans 14 residues. This clonotype has just a few counts. As yet, its antigen is unknown. The clonotype comes from a man younger than 30 who received the YFV17D yellow fever vaccine. The chain is built from TRBV18 and TRBJ2-3; D is possibly TRBD1 or TRBD2 (5 bases each). This specimen consisted of PBMCs, obtained about 5 days after the first yellow fever vaccination. The CDR3 DNA reads TGTGCCTCCTCGGTGAGGGACGTCGGAGATACGCAGTATTTT. Translated, it gives CASSVRDVGDTQYF.